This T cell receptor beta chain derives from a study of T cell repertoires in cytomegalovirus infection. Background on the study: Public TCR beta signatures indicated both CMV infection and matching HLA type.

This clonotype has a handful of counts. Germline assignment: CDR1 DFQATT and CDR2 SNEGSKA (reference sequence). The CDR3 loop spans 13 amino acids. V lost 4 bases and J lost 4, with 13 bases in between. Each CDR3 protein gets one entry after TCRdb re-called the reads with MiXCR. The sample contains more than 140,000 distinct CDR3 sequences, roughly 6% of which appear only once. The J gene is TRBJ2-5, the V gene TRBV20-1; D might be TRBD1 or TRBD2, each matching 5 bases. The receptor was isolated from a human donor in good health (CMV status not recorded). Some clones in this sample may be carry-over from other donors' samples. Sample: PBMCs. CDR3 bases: TGCAGTGCTAAGATCGGGGCGTTAGAGACCCAGTACTTC. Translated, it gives CSAKIGALETQYF.